The T cell receptor beta chain described here comes from a study of blood T cells in healthy people across ages. The V gene lost 6 bases and the J gene lost 1 base, with 17 bases spanning the gap. Germline CDR1 is SGHRS and CDR2 is YFSETQ. The CDR3 is 17 residues long. Using a J-beta primer mix together with a sample-barcoded 5' primer, a second PCR was run for roughly 6 to 11 cycles. A single record per CDR3 protein comes from TCRdb applying MiXCR to the 5' RACE reads. The table has approximately 800,000 distinct CDR3 sequences, 36% seen once; the top ten hold roughly 13%. This clonotype originated in a young man in good health. The source material was blood. This chain connects TRBV5-1 to TRBJ2-6; no reliable D call. For the CDR3, the DNA is TGCGCCAGCATTTCCGGCTCGGGCGTGTCTGGGGCCAACGTCCTGACTTTC. It is translated as CASISGSGVSGANVLTF.